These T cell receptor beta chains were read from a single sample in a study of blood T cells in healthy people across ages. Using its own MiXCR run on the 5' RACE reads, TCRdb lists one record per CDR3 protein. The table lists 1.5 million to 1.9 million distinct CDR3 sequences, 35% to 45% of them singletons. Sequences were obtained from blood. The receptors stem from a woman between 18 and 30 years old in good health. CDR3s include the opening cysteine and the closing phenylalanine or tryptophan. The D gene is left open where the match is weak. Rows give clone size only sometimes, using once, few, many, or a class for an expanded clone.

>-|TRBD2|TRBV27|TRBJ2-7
CASSLSGTSLYEQYF
TGTGCCAGCAGTTTATCGGGGACTAGTCTCTACGAGCAGTACTTC
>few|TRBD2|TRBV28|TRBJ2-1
CASSVSGINEQFF
TGTGCCAGCAGTGTCAGCGGGATTAATGAGCAGTTCTTC
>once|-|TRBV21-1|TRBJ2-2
CASKGPGDLIGELFF
TGTGCCAGCAAGGGCCCAGGGGACCTCATCGGGGAGCTGTTTTTT
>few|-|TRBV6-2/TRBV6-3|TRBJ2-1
CASSSMGRTSSLGNEQFF
TGTGCCAGCAGTTCGATGGGGAGAACTAGCAGCTTAGGCAATGAGCAGTTCTTC
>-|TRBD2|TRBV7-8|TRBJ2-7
CASSLWLAGVYNEQYF
TGTGCCAGCAGCTTATGGCTAGCGGGAGTTTACAATGAGCAGTACTTC
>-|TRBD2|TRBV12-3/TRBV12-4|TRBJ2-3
CASSLELARIWGTQYF
TGTGCCAGCAGTTTGGAACTAGCGAGGATTTGGGGTACGCAGTATTTT
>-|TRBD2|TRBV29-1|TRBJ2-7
CSVSGSEVAEQYF
TGCAGCGTTAGCGGGAGTGAGGTCGCCGAGCAGTACTTC
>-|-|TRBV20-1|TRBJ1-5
CSAPGEGNVPQHF
TGCAGTGCCCCGGGAGAGGGAAATGTGCCCCAGCATTTT
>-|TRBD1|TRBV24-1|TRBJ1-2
CATSDFGGTGGYTF
TGTGCCACCAGTGATTTTGGGGGGACAGGAGGCTACACCTTC
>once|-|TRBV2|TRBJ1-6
CASSVQGLDSPLHF
TGTGCCAGCAGTGTTCAGGGTTTGGATTCACCCCTCCACTTT
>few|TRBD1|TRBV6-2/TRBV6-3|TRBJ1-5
CASSYKGTGSGKSNQPQHF
TGTGCCAGCAGTTACAAGGGGACAGGGAGCGGGAAGAGCAATCAGCCCCAGCATTTT
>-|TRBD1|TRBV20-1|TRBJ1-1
CSANRDRGTEAFF
TGCAGTGCAAACCGGGACAGGGGTACTGAAGCTTTCTTT
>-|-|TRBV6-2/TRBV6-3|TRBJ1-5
CASTPRGLSNQPQHF
TGTGCCAGCACCCCCCGGGGACTGAGCAATCAGCCCCAGCATTTT
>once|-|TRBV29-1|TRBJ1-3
CSALGGDGNTIYF
TGCAGCGCACTGGGTGGGGATGGAAACACCATATATTTT
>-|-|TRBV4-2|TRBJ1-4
CASSQGLELGKKLFF
TGTGCCAGCAGCCAAGGTTTAGAACTGGGGAAGAAACTGTTTTTT
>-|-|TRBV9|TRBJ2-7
CASSVGGSQPVTQYF
TGTGCCAGCAGCGTAGGGGGCTCACAGCCTGTTACGCAGTACTTC
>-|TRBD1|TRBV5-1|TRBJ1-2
CASSLVNRGGYGYTF
TGCGCCAGCAGCTTGGTTAACAGGGGAGGCTATGGCTACACCTTC
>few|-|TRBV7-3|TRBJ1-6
CASSLGVMGNSPLHF
TGTGCCAGCAGCTTAGGCGTAATGGGGAATTCACCCCTCCACTTT
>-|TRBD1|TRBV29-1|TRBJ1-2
CSVWGDGGQRDYSYTF
TGCAGCGTTTGGGGAGATGGGGGACAGAGAGACTATAGCTACACCTTC
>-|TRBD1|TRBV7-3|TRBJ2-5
CASSLGTGRQYEQYF
TGTGCCAGCAGCCTCGGGACAGGTCGTCAGTATGAGCAGTACTTC
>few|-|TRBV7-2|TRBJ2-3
CASSAAPFRGSTDTQYF
TGTGCCAGCAGTGCCGCTCCTTTCCGGGGAAGCACAGATACGCAGTATTTT
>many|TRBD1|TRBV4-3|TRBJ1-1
CASSQDRGLNTEAFF
TGCGCCAGCAGCCAAGACAGGGGGCTGAACACTGAAGCTTTCTTT
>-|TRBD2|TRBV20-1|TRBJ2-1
CSALTSGGPNSYNEQFF
TGCAGTGCTCTCACTAGCGGGGGGCCTAACTCCTACAATGAGCAGTTCTTC
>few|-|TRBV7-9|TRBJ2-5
CALREVENEQYF
TGTGCCCTAAGGGAGGTGGAAAATGAGCAGTACTTC
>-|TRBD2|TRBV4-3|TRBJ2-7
CASSQRERGLAQSGGLGEQYF
TGCGCCAGCAGCCAACGAGAAAGGGGACTAGCGCAGAGTGGGGGCCTGGGAGAGCAGTACTTC
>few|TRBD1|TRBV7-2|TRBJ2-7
CASSWDRLSYEQYF
TGTGCCAGCAGCTGGGACAGGCTGTCCTACGAGCAGTACTTC
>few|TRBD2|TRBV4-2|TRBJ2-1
CASSQDGASGRNNEQFF
TGTGCCAGCAGCCAAGACGGGGCTAGCGGGAGGAACAATGAGCAGTTCTTC
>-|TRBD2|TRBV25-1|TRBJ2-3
CASSEFAGGPTDTQYF
TGTGCCAGCAGTGAATTCGCGGGGGGGCCCACAGATACGCAGTATTTT
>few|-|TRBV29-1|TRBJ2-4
CSVDNGGIQYF
TGCAGCGTTGACAACGGGGGCATTCAGTACTTC
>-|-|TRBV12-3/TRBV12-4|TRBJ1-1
CASSFGEYGTTEAFF
TGTGCCAGCAGTTTTGGAGAGTATGGGACCACTGAAGCTTTCTTT
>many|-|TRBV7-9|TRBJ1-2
CASSFQGGYGYTF
TGTGCCAGCAGCTTCCAGGGTGGCTATGGCTACACCTTC
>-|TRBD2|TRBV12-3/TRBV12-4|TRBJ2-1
CASSGVGLAYYNEQFF
TGTGCCAGCAGTGGTGTGGGACTAGCGTATTACAATGAGCAGTTCTTC
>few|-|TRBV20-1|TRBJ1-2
CSASGVDYGYTF
TGCAGTGCGAGTGGGGTGGACTATGGCTACACCTTC
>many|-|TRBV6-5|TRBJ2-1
CASSYSENRDNEQFF
TGTGCCAGCAGTTACTCGGAGAACAGGGACAATGAGCAGTTCTTC
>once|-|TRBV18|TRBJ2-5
CASSPTYGETQYF
TGTGCCAGCTCACCCACCTATGGTGAGACCCAGTACTTC
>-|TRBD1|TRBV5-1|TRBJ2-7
CASSDYRDRGSGEQYF
TGCGCCAGCAGCGACTACCGGGACAGAGGGTCTGGCGAGCAGTACTTC
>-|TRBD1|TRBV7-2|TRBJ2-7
CASSPQGAIYEQYF
TGTGCCAGCAGCCCGCAGGGGGCTATCTACGAGCAGTACTTC
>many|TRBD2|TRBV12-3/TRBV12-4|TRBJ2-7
CASSFVAGDSYEQYF
TGTGCCAGCAGTTTTGTAGCGGGGGACTCCTACGAGCAGTACTTC
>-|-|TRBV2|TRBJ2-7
CASSQGQNPSYEQYF
TGTGCCAGCAGTCAAGGACAGAACCCTTCCTACGAGCAGTACTTC
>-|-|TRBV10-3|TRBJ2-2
CAISESVQAKLFF
TGTGCCATCAGTGAGTCGGTACAGGCCAAGCTGTTTTTT
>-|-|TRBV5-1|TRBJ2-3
CASDSSLQGTSTDTQYF
TGCGCCAGCGACTCCTCACTACAGGGCACTAGCACAGATACGCAGTATTTT
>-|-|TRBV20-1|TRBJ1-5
CSASPPASNQPQHF
TGCAGTGCTAGCCCGCCGGCTAGCAATCAGCCCCAGCATTTT